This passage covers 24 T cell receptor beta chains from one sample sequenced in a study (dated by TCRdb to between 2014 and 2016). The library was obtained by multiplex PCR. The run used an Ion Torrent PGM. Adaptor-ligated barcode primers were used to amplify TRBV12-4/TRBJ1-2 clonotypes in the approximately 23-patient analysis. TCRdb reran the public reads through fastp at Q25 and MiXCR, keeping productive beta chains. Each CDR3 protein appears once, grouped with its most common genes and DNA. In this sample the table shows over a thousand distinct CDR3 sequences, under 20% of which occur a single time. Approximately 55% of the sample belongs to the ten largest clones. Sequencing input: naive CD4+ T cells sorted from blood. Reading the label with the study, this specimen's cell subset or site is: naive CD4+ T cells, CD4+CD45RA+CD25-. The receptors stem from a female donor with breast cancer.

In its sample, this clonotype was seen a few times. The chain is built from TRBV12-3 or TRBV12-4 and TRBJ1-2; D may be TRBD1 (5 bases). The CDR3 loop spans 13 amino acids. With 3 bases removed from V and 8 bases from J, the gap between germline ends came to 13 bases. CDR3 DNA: TGTGCCAGCAGTTTCAGCCCAGGGTCAGGCTACACCTTC. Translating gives CASSFSPGSGYTF.

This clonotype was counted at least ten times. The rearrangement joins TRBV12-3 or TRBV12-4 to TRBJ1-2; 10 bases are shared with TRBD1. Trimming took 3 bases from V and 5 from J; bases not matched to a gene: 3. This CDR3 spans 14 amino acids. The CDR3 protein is CASSFEGQGYGYTF. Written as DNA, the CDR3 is TGTGCCAGCAGTTTCGAGGGACAGGGGTATGGCTACACCTTC.

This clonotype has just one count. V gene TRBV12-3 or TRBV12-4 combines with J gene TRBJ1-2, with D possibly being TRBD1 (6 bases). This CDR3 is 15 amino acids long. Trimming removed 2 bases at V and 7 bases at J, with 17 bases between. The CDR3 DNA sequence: TGTGCCAGCAGTTTACGGCCAGGGGCCAGGGTTGGCTACACCTTC. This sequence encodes CASSLRPGARVGYTF.

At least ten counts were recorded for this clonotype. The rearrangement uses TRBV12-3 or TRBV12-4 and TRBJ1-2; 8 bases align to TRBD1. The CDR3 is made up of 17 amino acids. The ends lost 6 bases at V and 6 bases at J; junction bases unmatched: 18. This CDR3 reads CASRAAFLSRDRNGYTF. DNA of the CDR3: TGTGCCAGCAGGGCAGCCTTCTTATCCCGGGACAGGAATGGCTACACCTTC.

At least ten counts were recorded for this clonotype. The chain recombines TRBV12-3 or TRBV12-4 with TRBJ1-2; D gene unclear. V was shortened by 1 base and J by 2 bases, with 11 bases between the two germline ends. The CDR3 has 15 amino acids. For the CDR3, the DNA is TGTGCCAGCAGTTTAGATTCGAACTCAAACTATGGCTACACCTTC. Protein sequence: CASSLDSNSNYGYTF.

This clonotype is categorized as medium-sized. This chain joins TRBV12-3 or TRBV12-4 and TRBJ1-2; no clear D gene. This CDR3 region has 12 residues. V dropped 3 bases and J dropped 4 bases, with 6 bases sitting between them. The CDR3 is CASSLLSYGYTF. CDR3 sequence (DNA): TGTGCCAGCAGTTTGCTTTCCTATGGCTACACCTTC.

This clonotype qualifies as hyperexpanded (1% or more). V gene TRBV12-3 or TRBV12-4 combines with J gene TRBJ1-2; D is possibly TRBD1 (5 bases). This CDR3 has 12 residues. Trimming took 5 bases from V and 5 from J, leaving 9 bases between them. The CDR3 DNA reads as TGTGCCAGCAGTCGGGACCGATATGGCTACACCTTC. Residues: CASSRDRYGYTF.

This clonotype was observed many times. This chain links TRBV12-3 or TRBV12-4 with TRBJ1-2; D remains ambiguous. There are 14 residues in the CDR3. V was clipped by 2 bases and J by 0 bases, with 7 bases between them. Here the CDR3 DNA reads TGTGCCAGCAGTTTATTGGGAGCTAACTATGGCTACACCTTC. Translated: CASSLLGANYGYTF.

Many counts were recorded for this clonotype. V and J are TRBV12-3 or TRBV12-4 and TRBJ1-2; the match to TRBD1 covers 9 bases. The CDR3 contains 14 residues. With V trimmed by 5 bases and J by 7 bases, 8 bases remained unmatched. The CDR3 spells CASSPGQGGRGYTF. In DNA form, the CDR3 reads TGTGCCAGCAGTCCGGGACAGGGAGGACGTGGCTACACCTTC.

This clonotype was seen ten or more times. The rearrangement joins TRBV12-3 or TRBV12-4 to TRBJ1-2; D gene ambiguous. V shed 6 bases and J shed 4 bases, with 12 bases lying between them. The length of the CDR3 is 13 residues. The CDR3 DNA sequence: TGTGCCAGCAGCCCGAATCAAGTCTATGGCTACACCTTC. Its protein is CASSPNQVYGYTF.

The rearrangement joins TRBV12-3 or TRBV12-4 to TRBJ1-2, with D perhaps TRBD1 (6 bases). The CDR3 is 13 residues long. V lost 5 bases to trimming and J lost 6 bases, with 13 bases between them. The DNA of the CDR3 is TGTGCCAGCAGTCCGGGACAAGTGGATGGCTACACCTTC. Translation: CASSPGQVDGYTF.

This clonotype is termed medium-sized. The CDR3, as DNA: TGTGCCAGCAGTTTCGGGACAGCCTTTGGCTATGGCTACACCTTC. As protein: CASSFGTAFGYGYTF. J is TRBJ1-2 and V is TRBV12-3 or TRBV12-4; 7 bases align to TRBD1. Unmatched junction bases numbered 8, after V lost 3 bases and J lost 4 bases. The CDR3 contains 15 residues.

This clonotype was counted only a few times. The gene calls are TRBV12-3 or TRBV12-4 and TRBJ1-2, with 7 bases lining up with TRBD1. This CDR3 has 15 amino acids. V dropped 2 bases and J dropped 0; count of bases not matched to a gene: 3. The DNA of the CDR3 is TGTGCCAGCAGTTTACGGACAGGCGCTAACTATGGCTACACCTTC. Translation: CASSLRTGANYGYTF.

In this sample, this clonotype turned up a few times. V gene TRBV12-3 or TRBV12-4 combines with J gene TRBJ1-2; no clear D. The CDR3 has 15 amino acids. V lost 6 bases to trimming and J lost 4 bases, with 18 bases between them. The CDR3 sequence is CASRPTFEGGYGYTF. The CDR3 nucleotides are TGTGCCAGCAGACCTACTTTCGAGGGCGGCTATGGCTACACCTTC.

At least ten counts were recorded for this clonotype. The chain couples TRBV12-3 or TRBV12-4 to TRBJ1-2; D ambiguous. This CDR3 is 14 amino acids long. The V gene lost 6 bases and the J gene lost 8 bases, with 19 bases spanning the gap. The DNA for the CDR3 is TGTGCCAGCAGCCTCACGAGTCTGAGGCGGGGCTACACCTTC. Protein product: CASSLTSLRRGYTF.

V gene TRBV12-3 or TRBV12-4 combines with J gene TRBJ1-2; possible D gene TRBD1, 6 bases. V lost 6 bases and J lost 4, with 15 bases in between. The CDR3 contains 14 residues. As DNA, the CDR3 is TGTGCCAGCAGGCCAGCGGGACAAATCTATGGCTACACCTTC. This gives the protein CASRPAGQIYGYTF.

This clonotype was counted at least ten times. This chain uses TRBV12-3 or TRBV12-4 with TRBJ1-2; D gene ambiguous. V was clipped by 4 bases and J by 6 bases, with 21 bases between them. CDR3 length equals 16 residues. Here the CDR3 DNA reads TGTGCCAGCAGTTCAAACAACTTTGGGGATGTCCATGGCTACACCTTC. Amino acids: CASSSNNFGDVHGYTF.

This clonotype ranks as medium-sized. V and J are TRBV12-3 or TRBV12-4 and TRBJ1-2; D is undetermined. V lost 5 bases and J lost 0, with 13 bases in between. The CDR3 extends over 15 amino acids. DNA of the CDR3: TGTGCCAGCAGTCCTCGGGTCACGCCTAACTATGGCTACACCTTC. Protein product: CASSPRVTPNYGYTF.

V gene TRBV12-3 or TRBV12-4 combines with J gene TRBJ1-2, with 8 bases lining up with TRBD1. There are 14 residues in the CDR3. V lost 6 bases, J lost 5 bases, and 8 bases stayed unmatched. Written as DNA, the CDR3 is TGTGCCAGCAGCGAAGGGACAGGTCGGTATGGCTACACCTTC. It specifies CASSEGTGRYGYTF.

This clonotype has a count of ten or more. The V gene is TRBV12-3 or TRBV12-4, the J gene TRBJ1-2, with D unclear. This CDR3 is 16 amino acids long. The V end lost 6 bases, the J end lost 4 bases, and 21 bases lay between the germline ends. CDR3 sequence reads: CASSYSSAGSGYGYTF. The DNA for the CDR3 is TGTGCCAGCAGCTACTCGTCGGCTGGGTCCGGCTATGGCTACACCTTC.

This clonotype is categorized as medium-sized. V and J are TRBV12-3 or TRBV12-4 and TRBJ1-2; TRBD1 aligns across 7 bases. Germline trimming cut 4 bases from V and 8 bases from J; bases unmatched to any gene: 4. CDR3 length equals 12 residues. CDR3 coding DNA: TGTGCCAGCAGTTCCACAGGGGAAGGCTACACCTTC. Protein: CASSSTGEGYTF.

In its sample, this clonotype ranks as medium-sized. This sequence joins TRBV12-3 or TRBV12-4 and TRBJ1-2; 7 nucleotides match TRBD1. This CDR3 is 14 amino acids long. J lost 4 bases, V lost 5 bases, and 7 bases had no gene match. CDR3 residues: CASSIRQGSYGYTF. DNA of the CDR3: TGTGCCAGCAGTATACGACAGGGCTCCTATGGCTACACCTTC.

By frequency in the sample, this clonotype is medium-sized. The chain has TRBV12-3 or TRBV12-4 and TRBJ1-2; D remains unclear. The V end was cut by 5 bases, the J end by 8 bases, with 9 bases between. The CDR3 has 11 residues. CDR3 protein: CASSNGWGYTF. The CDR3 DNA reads TGTGCCAGCAGTAACGGTTGGGGCTACACCTTC.

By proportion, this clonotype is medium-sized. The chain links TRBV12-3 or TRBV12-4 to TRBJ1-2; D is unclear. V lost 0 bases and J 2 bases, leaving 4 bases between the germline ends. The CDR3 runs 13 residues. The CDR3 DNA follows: TGTGCCAGCAGTTTAGCAGAGAACTATGGCTACACCTTC. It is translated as CASSLAENYGYTF.